This paragraph reports one TCR beta chain. Its antigen is unidentified. The naive CD8 population came from CD45RO-negative cells selected for CCR7, without terminally differentiated effector memory CD45RA+ cells. The sample originates from a study of shared clonotypes between healthy human individuals. The CDR3 covers 16 residues. The germline V gene has CDR1 SEHNR and CDR2 FQNEAQ (reference sequence). Unmatched junction bases numbered 9, after V lost 3 bases and J lost 5 bases. TCRdb keeps only in-frame clones here, not all; method: immunoSEQ multiplex PCR. The top ten hold less than 0.25% of the sample, which has roughly 850,000 clones, approximately 96% seen once. General study findings and limits: Shared clonotypes across all four donors exceeded non-shared ones in generation probability.

This sequence originates from a man aged 30-40 years in good health. Sequenced: naive CD8+ T cells sorted from blood. The rearrangement uses TRBV7-9 and TRBJ1-5; 8 bases align to TRBD1. Here the CDR3 DNA reads TGTGCCAGCAGCTTCGCAGGGGGCAAAAGGGATCAGCCCCAGCATTTT. Translated: CASSFAGGKRDQPQHF.